The rows below give T cell receptor beta chains drawn from one sample of a study of tumor and adjacent non-tumor tissue in lung cancer. In TCRdb, the multiplex PCR reads were re-called with MiXCR into one record per CDR3 protein. The sample lists more than 95,000 distinct CDR3 sequences, about 66% occurring once. The sequenced material came from lung tumor tissue. The receptors derive from a man aged 25-40 years with non-small cell lung cancer. Both conserved end residues are part of each CDR3. The order of the fields is D gene, V gene, clone size, J gene, CDR3 DNA, CDR3 protein. The D gene is left open where the match is weak. Expanded clones are given a class, and other clones once, few, many or no size at all.

>.|TRBV20-1|.|TRBJ2-3
TGCAGTGTCCACGGGGTTCTCACAGATACGCAGTATTTT
CSVHGVLTDTQYF
>.|TRBV12-3/TRBV12-4|few|TRBJ2-2
TGTGCCAGCAGTTTTCTCCAGGGTGGAGGCACCGGGGAGCTGTTTTTT
CASSFLQGGGTGELFF
>.|TRBV11-2|.|TRBJ2-2
TGTGCCAGCAGCTCACGGAGAGCTGCGAACACAGGGGAGCTGTTTTTT
CASSSRRAANTGELFF
>TRBD1|TRBV6-1|.|TRBJ2-1
TGTGCCAGCATCTCCGGGACAGGGGCGAGGAATGAGCGATTCTTC
CASISGTGARNERFF
>.|TRBV20-1|few|TRBJ1-5
TGCAGTGCTAGATTCACGACAGTTAGCAATCAGCCCCAGCATTTT
CSARFTTVSNQPQHF
>.|TRBV7-8|.|TRBJ2-5
TGTGCCAGCAGCCAGTACGTCGAGACCCAGTACTTC
CASSQYVETQYF
>TRBD2|TRBV5-1|.|TRBJ2-3
TGCGCCAGCAGCGGCTACCTAGCGGGGGTGAGCACAGATACGCAGTATTTT
CASSGYLAGVSTDTQYF
>.|TRBV10-3|.|TRBJ2-4
TGTGCCATCAGTCCCGGCGGAAGAAGTCAGTGCTTC
CAISPGGRSQCF
>.|TRBV6-2/TRBV6-3|.|TRBJ2-2
TGTGCCAGCAGTTACCGTCTAGGGGATCTTGGTACCGGGGAGCTGTTTTTT
CASSYRLGDLGTGELFF
>TRBD1|TRBV6-5|.|TRBJ2-1
TGTCTCAGCAGTTACTGGCAGGGGGACAATGAGCAGTTCTTC
CLSSYWQGDNEQFF
>TRBD1|TRBV6-5|many|TRBJ1-3
TGTGCCAGCAGTTGGGACAGGGACCCTGGAAACACCATATATTTT
CASSWDRDPGNTIYF
>.|TRBV10-3|few|TRBJ2-7
TGTGCCATCAGTGAGACAGGGAACGAGCAGTACTTC
CAISETGNEQYF
>.|TRBV20-1|.|TRBJ2-1
TGCAGTGCCCTGGCCGGGTCTAGCGTTCTCCATGAGCAGCTCTTC
CSALAGSSVLHEQLF
>.|TRBV6-4|.|TRBJ1-1
TGTGCCAGCAGTGGACTACGGAACACTGAAGCTTTCTTT
CASSGLRNTEAFF
>.|TRBV6-5|once|TRBJ2-2
TGTGCCAGCAGTTACACGGATCAGGGGGGGACCGGGAAGCTGTTTTTC
CASSYTDQGGTGKLFF
>.|TRBV5-4|.|TRBJ2-1
TGTGCCAGCAGCTTGGACGGGGCGGGATCCAACAATGAGCAGTTCTTC
CASSLDGAGSNNEQFF
>.|TRBV12-3/TRBV12-4|.|TRBJ1-1
TGTGTCAGCAGCTTGGGGGATGAAGCTTTCTTT
CVSSLGDEAFF
>.|TRBV6-5|.|TRBJ2-4
TGTGCCAGCAGTCCCGTATATGGCAAGGGGCTAGCCAAATACATTCAGTACTTC
CASSPVYGKGLAKYIQYF
>.|TRBV11-2|.|TRBJ2-1
TGTGCCGGCAGCTTAGAACTGGCTAATGAGCAGTTCTTC
CAGSLELANEQFF
>.|TRBV4-2|.|TRBJ1-2
TGTGCCAGCAGCCCTCGCGTGGTCTATGGCTACATCTTC
CASSPRVVYGYIF
>.|TRBV4-3|.|TRBJ2-2
TGCGCCAGCAACCGAGACGCCCGAACTTGGATCACCGGGGAGCTGTTTTTT
CASNRDARTWITGELFF
>TRBD1|TRBV5-6|.|TRBJ1-1
TGTGCCAGCAGCTCCACCAGAACAGGGGTGGGCACTGAAGCTTTCTTT
CASSSTRTGVGTEAFF
>.|TRBV6-5|.|TRBJ2-1
TGTGCCAGCAGACTAAGCGGGCCTAGTGAGCAGTTCTTC
CASRLSGPSEQFF
>.|TRBV6-2/TRBV6-3|.|TRBJ2-2
TGTACCAGCGACCGAGATGGGGGGTTCAAGACCGGGGAGCTGTTTTTT
CTSDRDGGFKTGELFF
>.|TRBV29-1|many|TRBJ1-3
TGCAGCGTTAGGGACGTCCTCTCTGGAAACACCATATATTTT
CSVRDVLSGNTIYF
>TRBD1|TRBV4-3|.|TRBJ2-4
TGCGCCAGCAGCCAAGACAGGGGGTGCGTAAACATTCACTACTTC
CASSQDRGCVNIHYF
>.|TRBV6-1|few|TRBJ1-4
TGTGCCAACCGGACCCTTGCAACTAATGAAAAACTGTTCTTT
CANRTLATNEKLFF
>.|TRBV6-2/TRBV6-3|.|TRBJ2-7
TGTGTCAGCAAGGGGTCAGAACACTACGAGCAGTACTTC
CVSKGSEHYEQYF
>.|TRBV20-1|many|TRBJ2-2
TGCAGTGCTAGAGATCCCCGAGGGGGGGACACCGGGGAGCTGTTTTTT
CSARDPRGGDTGELFF
>TRBD1|TRBV5-1|few|TRBJ2-5
TGCGCCAGCAGCCGGGGGACAGGAGAGACCCAGTACTTC
CASSRGTGETQYF
>.|TRBV12-3/TRBV12-4|.|TRBJ1-1
TGTGCTAGCAGTATGGGCAATATGAACACTGAAACTTTCTTT
CASSMGNMNTETFF
>.|TRBV6-2/TRBV6-3|.|TRBJ2-7
TGTGCCAGTAGAGACCAGAACTACGAGCAGTACTTC
CASRDQNYEQYF
>.|TRBV11-2|.|TRBJ1-5
TGTGCCAGCAGCTTATCTAGGGACAATTTGCCCCAGCATTTT
CASSLSRDNLPQHF